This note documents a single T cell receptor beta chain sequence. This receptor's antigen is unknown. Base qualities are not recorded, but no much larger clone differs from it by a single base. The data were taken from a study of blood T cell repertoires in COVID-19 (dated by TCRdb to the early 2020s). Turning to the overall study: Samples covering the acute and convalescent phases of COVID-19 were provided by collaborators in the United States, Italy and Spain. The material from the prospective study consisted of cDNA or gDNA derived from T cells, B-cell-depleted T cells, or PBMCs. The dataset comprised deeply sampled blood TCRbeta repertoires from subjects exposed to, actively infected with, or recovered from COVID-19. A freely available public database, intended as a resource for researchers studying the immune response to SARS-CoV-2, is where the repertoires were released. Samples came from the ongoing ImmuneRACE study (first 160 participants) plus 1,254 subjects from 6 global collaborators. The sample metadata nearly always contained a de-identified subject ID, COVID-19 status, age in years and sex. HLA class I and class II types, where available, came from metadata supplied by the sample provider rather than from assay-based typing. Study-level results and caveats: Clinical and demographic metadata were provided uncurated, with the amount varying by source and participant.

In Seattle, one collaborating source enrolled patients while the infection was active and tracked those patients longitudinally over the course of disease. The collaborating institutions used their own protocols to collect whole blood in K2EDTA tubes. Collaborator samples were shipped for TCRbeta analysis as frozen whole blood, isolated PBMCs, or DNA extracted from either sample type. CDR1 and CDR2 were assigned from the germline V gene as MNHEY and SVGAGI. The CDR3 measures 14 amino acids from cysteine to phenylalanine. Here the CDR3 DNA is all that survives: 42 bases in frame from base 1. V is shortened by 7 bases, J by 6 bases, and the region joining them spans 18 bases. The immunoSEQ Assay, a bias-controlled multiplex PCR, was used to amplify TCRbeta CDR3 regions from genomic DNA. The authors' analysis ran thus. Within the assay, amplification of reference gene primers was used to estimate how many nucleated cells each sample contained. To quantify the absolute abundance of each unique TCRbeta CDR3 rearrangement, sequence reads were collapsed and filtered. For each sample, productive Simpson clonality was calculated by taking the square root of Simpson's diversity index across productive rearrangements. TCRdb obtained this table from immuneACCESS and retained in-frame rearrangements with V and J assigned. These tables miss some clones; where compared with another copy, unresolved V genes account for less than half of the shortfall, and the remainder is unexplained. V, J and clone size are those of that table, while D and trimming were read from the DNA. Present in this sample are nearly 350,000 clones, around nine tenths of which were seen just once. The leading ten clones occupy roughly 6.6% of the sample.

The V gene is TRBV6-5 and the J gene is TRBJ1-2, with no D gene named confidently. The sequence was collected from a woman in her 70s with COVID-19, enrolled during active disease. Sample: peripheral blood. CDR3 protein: CASTKNEGWNGYTF. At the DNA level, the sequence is TGTGCCAGCACCAAAAATGAGGGTTGGAATGGCTACACCTTC.